Sequencing of this TCR beta chain was carried out in a study of T cell repertoires in cytomegalovirus infection. Overall study context: Public TCR beta signatures provided an indication of both CMV infection and a matching HLA type. Study-wide points: Cumulative frequency (of public TCR beta family members) identified carriers of CMV plus the relevant HLA. CMV-specific HLA-C-restricted TCR beta clonotypes dominated the ex vivo response.

At least ten counts were recorded for this clonotype. Its antigen is unknown. This CDR3 has 15 residues. Germline V gives CDR1 MNHEY, CDR2 SVGAGI. Between the trimmed V and J ends, which lost 5 bases and 2 bases, there was a span of 13 bases. TCRdb passed the reads through MiXCR, listing each CDR3 protein once. The profile covers under 800,000 distinct CDR3 sequences, with about 24% appearing a single time and 8% taken by the ten largest. The chain combines TRBV6-5 with TRBJ1-5, with D tentatively TRBD1 (5 bases). The sample taken for sequencing was CD8+ T cells from PBMCs. This receptor was taken from a human donor in good health (CMV status not recorded). Some clones in this sample may be carry-over from other donors' samples. In DNA form, the CDR3 reads TGTGCCAGCAGTCCCTTGGGGGAAGGCAATCAGCCCCAGCATTTT. It translates to CASSPLGEGNQPQHF.